The present T cell receptor beta chain was sequenced within a study of a mutant IDH1 vaccine in newly diagnosed glioma. Repertoires were generated with immunoSEQ multiplex PCR, while TCRdb's copy carries only in-frame clones and drops some. The sample has approximately 43,000 clones; approximately 92% are singletons. Concerning this clone itself: No antigen is known for it.

Germline values: CDR1 SGHRS, CDR2 YFSETQ. V lost 4 bases, J lost 0 bases, and 3 bases stayed unmatched. This CDR3 is 16 amino acids long. Noted time point: week 35, safety follow-up. In the vaccine, a single dose held 300 ug of the mutant IDH1 20-mer peptide, along with topical imiquimod. The V gene is TRBV5-1, the J gene TRBJ2-1, with 11 bases identical to TRBD1. The specimen comprised PBMCs, sampled from a glioma patient whose treatment included an IDH1 peptide vaccine. The sequence was collected from a man between 35 and 55 years old with glioma. The CDR3 loop is CASSPGQGASYNEQFF. CDR3 nucleotide sequence: TGCGCCAGCAGCCCCGGACAGGGGGCCTCCTACAATGAGCAGTTCTTC.